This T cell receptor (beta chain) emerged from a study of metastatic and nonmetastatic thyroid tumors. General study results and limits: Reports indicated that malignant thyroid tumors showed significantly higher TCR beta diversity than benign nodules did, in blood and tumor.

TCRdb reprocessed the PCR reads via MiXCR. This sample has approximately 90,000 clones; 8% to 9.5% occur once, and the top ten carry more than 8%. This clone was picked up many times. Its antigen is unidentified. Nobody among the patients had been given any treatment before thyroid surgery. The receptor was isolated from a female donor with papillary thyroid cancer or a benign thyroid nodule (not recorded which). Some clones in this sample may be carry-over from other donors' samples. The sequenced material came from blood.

For the CDR3, the DNA is TGTGCCAGCAGCGGGCCGGGACACTTCTCTGGAAACACCATATATTTT. Translating it yields CASSGPGHFSGNTIYF. The J gene is TRBJ1-3, the V gene TRBV9; perhaps TRBD1 as D (6 bases). Germline V CDR1 and CDR2: SGDLS, YYNGEE. The CDR3 is 16 residues long. Trimming shortened V by 3 bases and J by 0 bases, and 13 bases separated the two germline ends.